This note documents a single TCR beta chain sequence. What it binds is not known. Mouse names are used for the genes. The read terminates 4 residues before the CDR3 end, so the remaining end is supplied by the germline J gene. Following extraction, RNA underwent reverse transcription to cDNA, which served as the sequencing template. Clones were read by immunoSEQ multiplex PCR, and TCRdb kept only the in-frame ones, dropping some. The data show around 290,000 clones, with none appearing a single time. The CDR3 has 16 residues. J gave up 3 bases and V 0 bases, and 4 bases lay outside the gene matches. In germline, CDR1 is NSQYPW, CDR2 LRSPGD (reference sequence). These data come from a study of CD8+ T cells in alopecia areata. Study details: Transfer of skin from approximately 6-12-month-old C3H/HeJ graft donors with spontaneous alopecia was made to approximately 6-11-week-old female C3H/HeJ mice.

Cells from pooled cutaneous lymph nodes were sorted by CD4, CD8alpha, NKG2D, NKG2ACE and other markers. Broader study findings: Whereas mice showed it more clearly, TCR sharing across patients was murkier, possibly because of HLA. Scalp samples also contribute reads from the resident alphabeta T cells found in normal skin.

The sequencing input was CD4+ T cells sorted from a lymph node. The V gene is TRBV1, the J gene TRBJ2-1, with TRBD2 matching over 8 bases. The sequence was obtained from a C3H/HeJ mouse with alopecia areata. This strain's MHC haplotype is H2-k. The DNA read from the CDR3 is TGCACCTGCAGTGCAGAGATGGGGGGGGTCTATGCT. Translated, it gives CTCSAEMGGVYA. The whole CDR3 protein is CTCSAEMGGVYAEQFF. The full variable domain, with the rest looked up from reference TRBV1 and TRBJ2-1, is VTLLEQNPRWRLVPRGQAVNLRCILKNSQYPWMSWYQQDLQKQLQWLFTLRSPGDKEVKSLPGADYLATRVTDTELRLQVANMSQGRTLYCTCSAEMGGVYAEQFFGPGTRLTVL.